A selection of T cell receptor beta chains follows, all from one sample in a study of blood T cell repertoires in COVID-19. Only in-frame clones appear in the TCRdb table, and some are missing; sequencing was by immunoSEQ multiplex PCR. The sample comprises 410,000 or so clones, approximately 90% of which are singletons, and under 2% rests with the top ten. The specimen was peripheral blood. Receptors were obtained from a woman between 40 and 55 years old with COVID-19, enrolled during active disease. Both conserved end residues are part of each CDR3. A D gene is named only where the DNA matches it firmly. Clone size is shown for a subset of rows, as once, few, many or a class of expanded clone.

13,NA,TRBJ1-2,TRBV7-9,NA,CASSLIANYGYTF,TGTGCCAGCAGCTTAATAGCTAACTATGGCTACACCTTC
14,NA,TRBJ2-7,TRBV11-2,TRBD2,CASSYVGGRAEQYF,TGTGCCAGCAGCTACGTCGGGGGGAGGGCCGAGCAGTACTTC
13,NA,TRBJ2-2,TRBV27,NA,CASSPRNTGELFF,TGTGCCAGCAGTCCTAGGAACACCGGGGAGCTGTTTTTT
13,once,TRBJ1-2,TRBV6-5,NA,CASSFAGIYGYTF,TGTGCCAGCAGCTTCGCAGGGATCTATGGCTACACCTTC
12,NA,TRBJ1-1,TRBV5-6,NA,CASSWRGSEAFF,TGTGCCAGCAGCTGGAGGGGCAGTGAAGCTTTCTTT
13,NA,TRBJ1-3,TRBV5-1,NA,CASSFDAANTIYF,TGCGCCAGCAGCTTCGATGCGGCAAACACCATATATTTT
17,NA,TRBJ1-3,TRBV9,NA,CASSVVSGPGSGNTIYF,TGTGCCAGCAGCGTAGTGTCCGGCCCGGGCTCTGGAAACACCATATATTTT
15,NA,TRBJ2-2,TRBV6-5,TRBD1,CASSQRTGDTGELLF,TGTGCCAGCAGTCAGCGGACAGGGGACACCGGGGAGCTGCTTTTT
16,NA,TRBJ2-1,TRBV19,TRBD1,CASSIYRGVTYNEQFF,TGTGCCAGTAGTATTTACAGGGGTGTAACCTACAATGAGCAGTTCTTC
14,NA,TRBJ2-5,TRBV6-5,NA,CASTTGAGGETQYF,TGTGCCAGCACCACGGGTGCCGGAGGGGAGACCCAGTACTTC
15,NA,TRBJ1-1,TRBV5-6,TRBD1,CASSSPGQANTEAFF,TGTGCCAGCAGCTCTCCGGGACAGGCGAACACTGAAGCTTTCTTT
16,NA,TRBJ1-5,TRBV11-2,NA,CASSLEAAGGNQPQHF,TGTGCCAGCAGCTTGGAGGCAGCAGGGGGCAATCAGCCCCAGCATTTT
18,NA,TRBJ2-3,TRBV5-1,TRBD2,CASRRVRASGDSTDTQYF,TGCGCCAGCCGCCGGGTTAGGGCTAGCGGGGATAGCACAGATACGCAGTATTTT
16,few,TRBJ2-3,TRBV4-1,TRBD1,CASSQDGRGFTDTQYF,TGCGCCAGCAGCCAAGATGGCAGGGGGTTCACAGATACGCAGTATTTT
13,NA,TRBJ1-2,TRBV2,TRBD1,CASSGQGNYGYTF,TGTGCCAGCAGCGGACAGGGGAACTATGGCTACACCTTC
13,NA,TRBJ1-1,TRBV15,NA,CATSRGQEFEAFF,TGTGCCACCAGCAGAGGACAGGAGTTTGAAGCTTTCTTT
17,NA,TRBJ2-1,TRBV7-3,NA,CTSSPGRVLANYNEQFF,TGTACCAGCAGTCCGGGAAGGGTACTAGCCAACTACAATGAGCAGTTCTTC
13,NA,TRBJ1-1,TRBV28,NA,CASSFGGGTEAFF,TGTGCCAGCAGTTTCGGGGGTGGTACTGAAGCTTTCTTT
16,NA,TRBJ2-3,TRBV6-6,TRBD2,CASSSETSGGGDTQYF,TGTGCCAGCAGCTCCGAGACTAGCGGGGGTGGGGATACGCAGTATTTT
16,NA,TRBJ1-2,TRBV24-1,TRBD1,CATSDRNRGAGYGYTF,TGTGCCACCAGTGATAGGAACAGGGGAGCGGGCTATGGCTACACCTTC
14,NA,TRBJ1-4,TRBV7-3,TRBD1,CASGQGTGNEKLFF,TGTGCCAGCGGACAGGGGACGGGTAATGAAAAACTGTTTTTT
16,once,TRBJ1-1,TRBV5-1,NA,CASSNNWARENTEAFF,TGCGCCAGCAGCAACAACTGGGCACGGGAGAACACTGAAGCTTTCTTT